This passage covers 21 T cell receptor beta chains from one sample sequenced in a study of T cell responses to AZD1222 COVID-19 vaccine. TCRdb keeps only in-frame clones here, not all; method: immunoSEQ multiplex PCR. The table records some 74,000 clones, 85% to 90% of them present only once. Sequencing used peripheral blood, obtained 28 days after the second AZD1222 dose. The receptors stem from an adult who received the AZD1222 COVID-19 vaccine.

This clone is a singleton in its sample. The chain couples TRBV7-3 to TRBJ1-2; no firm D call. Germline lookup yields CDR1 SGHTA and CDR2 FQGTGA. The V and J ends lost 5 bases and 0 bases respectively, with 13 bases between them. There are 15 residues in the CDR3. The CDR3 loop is CASSPTGSANYGYTF. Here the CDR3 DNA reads TGTGCCAGCAGCCCAACTGGTTCGGCTAACTATGGCTACACCTTC.

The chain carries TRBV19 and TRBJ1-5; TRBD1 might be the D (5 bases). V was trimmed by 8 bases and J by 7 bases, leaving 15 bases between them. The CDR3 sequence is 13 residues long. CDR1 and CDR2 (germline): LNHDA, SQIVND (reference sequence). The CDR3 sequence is CASSGGERQPQHF. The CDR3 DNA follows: TGTGCCAGTTCCGGGGGGGAGAGGCAGCCCCAGCATTTT.

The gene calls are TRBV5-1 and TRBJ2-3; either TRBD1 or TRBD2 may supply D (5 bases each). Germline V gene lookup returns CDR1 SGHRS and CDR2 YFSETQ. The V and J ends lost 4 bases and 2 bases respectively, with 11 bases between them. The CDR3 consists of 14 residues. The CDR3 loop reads CASSLGRATDTQYF. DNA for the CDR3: TGCGCCAGCAGCCTGGGACGGGCCACAGATACGCAGTATTTT.

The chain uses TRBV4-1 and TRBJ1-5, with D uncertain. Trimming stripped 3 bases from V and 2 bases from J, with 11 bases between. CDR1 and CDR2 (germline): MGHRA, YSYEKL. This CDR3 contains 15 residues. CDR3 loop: CASSQGNYGNQPQHF. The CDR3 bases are TGCGCCAGCAGCCAGGGGAACTACGGCAATCAGCCCCAGCATTTT.

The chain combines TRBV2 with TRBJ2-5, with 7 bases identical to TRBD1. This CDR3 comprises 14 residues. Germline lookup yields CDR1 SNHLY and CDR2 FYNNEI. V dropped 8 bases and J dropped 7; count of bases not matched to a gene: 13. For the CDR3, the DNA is TGTGCCAGCGGTCCGAGACAGGGTTCTGGGACCCAGTACTTC. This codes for CASGPRQGSGTQYF.

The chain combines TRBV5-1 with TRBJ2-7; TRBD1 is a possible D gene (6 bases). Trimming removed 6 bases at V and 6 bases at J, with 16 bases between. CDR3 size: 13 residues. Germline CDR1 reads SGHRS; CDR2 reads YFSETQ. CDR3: CASMETGVSEQYF. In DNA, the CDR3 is TGCGCCAGCATGGAGACAGGAGTAAGCGAGCAGTACTTC.

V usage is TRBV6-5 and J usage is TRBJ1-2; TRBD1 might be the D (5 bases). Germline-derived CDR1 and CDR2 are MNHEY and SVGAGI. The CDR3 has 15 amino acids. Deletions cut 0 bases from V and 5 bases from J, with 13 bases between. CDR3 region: CASSYSQAKPYGYTF. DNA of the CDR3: TGTGCCAGCAGTTACTCACAGGCGAAACCTTATGGCTACACCTTC.

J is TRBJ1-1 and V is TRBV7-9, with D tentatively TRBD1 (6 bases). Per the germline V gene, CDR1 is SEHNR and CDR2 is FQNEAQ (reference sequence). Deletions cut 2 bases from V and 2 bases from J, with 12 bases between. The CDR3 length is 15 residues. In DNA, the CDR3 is TGTGCCAGCAGCTTAATGGGGACACTTAACACTGAAGCTTTCTTT. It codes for CASSLMGTLNTEAFF.

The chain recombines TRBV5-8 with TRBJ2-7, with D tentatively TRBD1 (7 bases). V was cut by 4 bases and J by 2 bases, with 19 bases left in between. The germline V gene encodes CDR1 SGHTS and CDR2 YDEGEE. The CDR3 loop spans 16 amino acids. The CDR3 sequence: CASSHHGAGQPYEQYF. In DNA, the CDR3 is TGTGCCAGCAGCCACCACGGGGCGGGACAGCCCTACGAGCAGTACTTC. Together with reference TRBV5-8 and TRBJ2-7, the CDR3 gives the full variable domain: EAGVTQSPTHLIKTRGQQATLRCSPISGHTSVYWYQQALGLGLQFLLWYDEGEERNRGNFPPRFSGRQFPNYSSELNVNALELEDSALYLCASSHHGAGQPYEQYFGPGTRLTVT.

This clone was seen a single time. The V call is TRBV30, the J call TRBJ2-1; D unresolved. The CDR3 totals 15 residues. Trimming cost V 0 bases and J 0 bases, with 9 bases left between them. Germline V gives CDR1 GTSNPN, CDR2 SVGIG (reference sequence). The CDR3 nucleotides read TGTGCCTGGAGTGTACTGTGGAGCTCCTACAATGAGCAGTTCTTC. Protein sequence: CAWSVLWSSYNEQFF.

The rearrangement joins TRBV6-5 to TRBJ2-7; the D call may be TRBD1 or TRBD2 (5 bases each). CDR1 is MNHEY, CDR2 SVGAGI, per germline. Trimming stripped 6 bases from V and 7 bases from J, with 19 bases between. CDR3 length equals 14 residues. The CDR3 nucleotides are TGTGCCAGCAGGGGGACGTCCCTCTCCAGGGAGCAGTACTTC. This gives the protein CASRGTSLSREQYF.

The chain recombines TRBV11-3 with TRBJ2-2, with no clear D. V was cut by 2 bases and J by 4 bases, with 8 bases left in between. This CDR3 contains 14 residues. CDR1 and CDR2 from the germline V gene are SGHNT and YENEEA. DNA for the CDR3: TGTGCCAGCAGCTTAAGCAGCCTCACCGGGGAGCTGTTTTTT. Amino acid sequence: CASSLSSLTGELFF.

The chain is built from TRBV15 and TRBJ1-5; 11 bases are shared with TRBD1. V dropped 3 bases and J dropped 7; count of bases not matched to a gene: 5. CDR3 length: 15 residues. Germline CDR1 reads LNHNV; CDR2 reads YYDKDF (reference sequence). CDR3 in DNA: TGTGCCACCAGCAGGGCGGACAGGGGGCAACAGCCCCAGCATTTT. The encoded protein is CATSRADRGQQPQHF.

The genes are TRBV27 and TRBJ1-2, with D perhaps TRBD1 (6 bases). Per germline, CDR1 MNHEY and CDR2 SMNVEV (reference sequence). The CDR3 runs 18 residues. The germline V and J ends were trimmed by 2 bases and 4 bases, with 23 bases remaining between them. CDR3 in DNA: TGTGCCAGCAGTTTACGGCCCCTAACGACAGGAGGAGTCTATGGCTACACCTTC. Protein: CASSLRPLTTGGVYGYTF.

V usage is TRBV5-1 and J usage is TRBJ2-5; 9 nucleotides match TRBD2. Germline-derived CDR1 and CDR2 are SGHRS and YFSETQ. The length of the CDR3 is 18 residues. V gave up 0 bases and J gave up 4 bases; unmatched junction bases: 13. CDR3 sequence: CASSLASRGGLRAETQYF. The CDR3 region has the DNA TGCGCCAGCAGCTTGGCTTCGCGGGGGGGCCTCAGGGCAGAGACCCAGTACTTC.

CDR3 loop: CASSQVAGGRETQYF. The CDR3 DNA follows: TGCGCCAGCAGCCAAGTAGCGGGGGGGCGGGAGACCCAGTACTTC. The rearrangement joins TRBV4-3 to TRBJ2-5; 11 nucleotides line up with TRBD2. The CDR3 sequence is 15 residues long. V was clipped by 1 base and J by 5 bases; unmatched bases: 3. Germline V gene lookup returns CDR1 LGHNA and CDR2 YSLEER.

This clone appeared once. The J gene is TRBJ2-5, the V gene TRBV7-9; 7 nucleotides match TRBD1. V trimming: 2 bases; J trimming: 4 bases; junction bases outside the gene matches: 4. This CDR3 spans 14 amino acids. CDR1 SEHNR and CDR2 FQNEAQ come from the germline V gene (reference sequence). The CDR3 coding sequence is TGTGCCAGCAGCTTACAGGGGGTATTAGAGACCCAGTACTTC. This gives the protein CASSLQGVLETQYF.

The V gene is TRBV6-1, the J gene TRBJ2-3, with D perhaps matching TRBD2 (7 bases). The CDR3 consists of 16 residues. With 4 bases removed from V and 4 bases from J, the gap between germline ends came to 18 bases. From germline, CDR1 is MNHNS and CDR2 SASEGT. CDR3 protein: CASSGGGGGPPDTQYF. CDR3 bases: TGTGCCAGCAGTGGGGGAGGCGGGGGCCCCCCAGATACGCAGTATTTT.

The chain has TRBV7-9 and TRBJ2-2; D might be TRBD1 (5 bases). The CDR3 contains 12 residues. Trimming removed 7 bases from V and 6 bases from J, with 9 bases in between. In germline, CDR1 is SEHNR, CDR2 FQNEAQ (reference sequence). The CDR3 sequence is CASNQGSGELFF. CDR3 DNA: TGTGCCAGCAACCAGGGATCCGGGGAGCTGTTTTTT.

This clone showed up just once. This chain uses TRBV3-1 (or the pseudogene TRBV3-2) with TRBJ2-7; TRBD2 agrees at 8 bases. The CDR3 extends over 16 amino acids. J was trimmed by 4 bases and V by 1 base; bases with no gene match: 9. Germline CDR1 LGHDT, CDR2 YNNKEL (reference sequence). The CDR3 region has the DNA TGTGCCAGCAGCCAAGGGGCTTCTAGCGGGTGGTACGAGCAGTACTTC. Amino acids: CASSQGASSGWYEQYF.

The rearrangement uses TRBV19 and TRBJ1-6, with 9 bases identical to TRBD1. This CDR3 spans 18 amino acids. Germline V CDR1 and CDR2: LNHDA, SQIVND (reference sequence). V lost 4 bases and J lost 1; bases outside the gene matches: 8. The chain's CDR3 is CASSTKTGGASYNSPLHF. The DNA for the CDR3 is TGTGCCAGTAGTACCAAAACAGGGGGCGCATCCTATAATTCACCCCTCCACTTT.